This record covers a single T cell receptor beta chain. Its antigen remains unidentified. The length of the CDR3 is 16 residues. Per the germline V gene, CDR1 is LGHNA and CDR2 is YNFKEQ. Deletions cut 5 bases from V and 0 bases from J, with 14 bases between. The source of the sample is a study of cytomegalovirus exposure and HLA in healthy donors. Study-wide context: As released early, the data held 70 million to 95 million unique TCRs from HLA-typed donors. Study-wide points: TCR beta V- and J-gene trimming, according to a later analysis, was linked to a missense DCLRE1C variant. One later analysis reportedly identified an Asian-associated ancestry cluster that showed fewer N-insertions than the roughly 600-donor mean. Researchers reportedly found TCR beta sequences accurately predicted most subjects' HLA-A and HLA-B alleles.

PCR employed 60 Vbeta and 13 Jbeta primers. Only in-frame clones appear in the TCRdb table, and some are missing; sequencing was by immunoSEQ multiplex PCR. The sample consists of fewer than 250,000 clones, around 80% of them appearing once. The origin of this receptor is a girl aged 2 to 10 in good health and CMV-seronegative. V gene TRBV4-2 combines with J gene TRBJ1-3; tentative D call: TRBD1 (5 bases). Sequenced sample: PBMCs. This chain's CDR3 is CASSSTGGTSGNTIYF. CDR3 bases: TGTGCCAGCAGCTCGACCGGAGGGACCTCTGGAAACACCATATATTTT.